This TCR beta chain was identified in a study of T cells after posttransplantation cyclophosphamide. This CDR3 spans 14 amino acids. The germline V gene encodes CDR1 SGHAT and CDR2 FQNNGV. The V segment lost 4 bases and the J segment 2 bases; nucleotides outside the gene matches: 4. Overall study results and limits: Later post-transplant blood repertoires were often dominated by donor CD8+ memory clones.

The protocol was immunoSEQ multiplex PCR, while the TCRdb copy is restricted to in-frame clones and leaves out a portion. Listed for the sample are about 24,000 clones, none seen a single time. This clone was seen repeatedly, ten times or more. Its cognate antigen is unknown. The receptor comes from a woman aged 50 to 60 in good health, CMV-negative, and a related stem cell transplant donor. The genes are TRBV11-2 and TRBJ2-7; TRBD1 matches 8 bases. The sample comprised PBMCs. CDR3 in DNA: TGTGCCAGCAGCTCAGGGGGCGGGACCTACGAGCAGTACTTC. This codes for CASSSGGGTYEQYF. Variable domain in full (rest from reference TRBV11-2 and TRBJ2-7): EAGVAQSPRYKIIEKRQSVAFWCNPISGHATLYWYQQILGQGPKLLIQFQNNGVVDDSQLPKDRFSAERLKGVDSTLKIQPAKLEDSAVYLCASSSGGGTYEQYFGPGTRLTVT.